This record covers a single T cell receptor beta chain. Its target is unknown. Primers included in the PCR were 60 Vbeta and 13 Jbeta primers. Sequencing used immunoSEQ multiplex PCR; TCRdb keeps in-frame clones, though not all of them. Of 60,000 to 75,000 clones listed, about 85% were seen once; the top ten hold around 10%. The data were obtained in a study of cytomegalovirus exposure and HLA in healthy donors. The study, taken as a whole, reports: A missense variant in DCLRE1C was later tied to TCR beta V- and J-gene trimming. Researchers catalogued about 150 TCR beta chains as cytomegalovirus-associated. Analyses of presence and absence presupposed an approximately uniform sequencing depth across donors.

V lost 2 bases, J lost 1 base, and 8 bases lay in between. Germline CDR1 reads SNHLY; CDR2 reads FYNNEI. The CDR3 is made up of 14 amino acids. The V gene is TRBV2, the J gene TRBJ1-1; D is uncertain. The sample consisted of PBMCs. The sequence was obtained from a female donor in good health and CMV-seronegative. DNA for the CDR3: TGTGCCAGCAGTGAACTAGGATCGAACACTGAAGCTTTCTTT. Amino acids: CASSELGSNTEAFF.